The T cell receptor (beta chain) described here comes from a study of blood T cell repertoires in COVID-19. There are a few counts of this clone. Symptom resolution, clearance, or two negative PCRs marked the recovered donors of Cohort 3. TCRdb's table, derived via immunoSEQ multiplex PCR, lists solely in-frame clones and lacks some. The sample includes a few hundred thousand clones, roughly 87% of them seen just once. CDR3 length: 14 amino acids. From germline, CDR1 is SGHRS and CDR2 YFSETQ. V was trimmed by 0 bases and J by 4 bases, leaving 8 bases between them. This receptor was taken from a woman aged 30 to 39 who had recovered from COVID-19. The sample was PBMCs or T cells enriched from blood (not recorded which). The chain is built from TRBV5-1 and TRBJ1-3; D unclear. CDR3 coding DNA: TGCGCCAGCAGCTTGGAGTCGGGAGGAAACACCATATATTTT. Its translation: CASSLESGGNTIYF.